This T cell receptor beta chain was documented in a study of tumor and adjacent non-tumor tissue in lung cancer. The library came from three nested PCR rounds adapted from ARM-PCR protocols. One entry per CDR3 protein, called by TCRdb with MiXCR from the multiplex PCR reads. This table has around 99,000 distinct CDR3 sequences, around 75% appearing once. RNA was extracted from bulk tissue without any cell sorting. The CDR3 has 15 residues. Germline V gene data show CDR1 as SGHNT and CDR2 as YENEEA. Of note for this clonotype: The junction departs from the called germline gene at one end, perhaps through a read error.

The sequencing input was lung tumor tissue. The chain joins TRBV11-3 to TRBJ2-3; tentatively, D is TRBD1 (5 bases). The last part of the DNA fits TRBJ1-5 better; the J call may be wrong. This TCR was sampled from a woman aged 60-70 years with non-small cell lung cancer. The chain's CDR3 is CANSPAVQGGHTQHF. The CDR3 DNA reads TGCGCCAACAGCCCCGCCGTGCAGGGAGGTCATACGCAGCATTTT.